This passage covers 16 T cell receptor beta chains from one sample sequenced in a study of early T cells in non-severe SARS-CoV-2 infection. TCRdb analysed the 5' RACE reads with MiXCR anew, one entry per CDR3 protein. The table has fewer than 80,000 distinct CDR3 sequences, 3.5% to 6% seen once. The sequenced sample was whole blood, obtained at baseline. Receptor source: an adult who was a healthcare worker with PCR-confirmed SARS-CoV-2 infection or an uninfected control (not recorded which). The donor label of this sample is uncertain.

This clonotype was picked up a small number of times. The chain links TRBV3-1 to TRBJ2-7, with D perhaps matching TRBD2 (6 bases). In germline, CDR1 is LGHDT, CDR2 YNNKEL (reference sequence). The length of the CDR3 is 14 residues. V dropped 0 bases and J dropped 7 bases, with 13 bases sitting between them. CDR3 DNA sequence: TGTGCCAGCAGCCAAGATATAGCGGCCCGGGAGCAGTACTTC. Translation gives CASSQDIAAREQYF.

The chain couples TRBV12-3 or TRBV12-4 to TRBJ1-2; D unclear. The V and J ends lost 7 bases and 0 bases respectively, with 9 bases between them. The CDR3 is made up of 13 amino acids. CDR3 sequence reads: CASTGSANYGYTF. Here the CDR3 DNA reads TGTGCCAGCACCGGGAGTGCTAACTATGGCTACACCTTC.

CDR3 nucleotides: TGTGCCAGCAGCCAAGAGAATGGCTGGACAGTTGGTCACGAGCAGTTCTTC. Encoded protein: CASSQENGWTVGHEQFF. The chain has TRBV4-2 and TRBJ2-1; maybe TRBD1 (6 bases). The V gene's germline CDR1 is LGHNA and CDR2 YNFKEQ. Trimming left V 0 bases short and J 10 bases short, with 22 bases between. The CDR3 is made up of 17 amino acids.

This clonotype was counted only a few times. J is TRBJ1-2 and V is TRBV28; a possible D gene is TRBD1 (6 bases). The CDR3 has 13 amino acids. V lost 6 bases to trimming and J lost 6 bases, with 14 bases between them. The germline CDR1 and CDR2 sequences are MDHEN and SYDVKM. CDR3 in DNA: TGTGCCAGCAGGGGGGGCGCAGGGGATGGCTACACCTTC. It codes for CASRGGAGDGYTF.

This clonotype showed up many times. The chain joins TRBV10-3 to TRBJ1-4, with D hard to call. This CDR3 comprises 15 residues. The germline V gene encodes CDR1 ENHRY and CDR2 SYGVKD. Deletions cut 6 bases from V and 2 bases from J, with 13 bases between. In DNA, the CDR3 is TGTGCCATCAGCGACGGCCGAACGACTAATGAAAAACTGTTTTTT. Translated: CAISDGRTTNEKLFF.

The sample holds many counts of this clonotype. The chain employs TRBV6-1 and TRBJ1-2, with 8 bases that match TRBD1. Germline values: CDR1 MNHNS, CDR2 SASEGT. J was trimmed by 7 bases and V by 4 bases; bases with no gene match: 5. The length of the CDR3 is 13 residues. The DNA of the CDR3 is TGTGCCAGCAGTGTGGACAGGGAGTTTGGCTACACCTTC. Its translation: CASSVDREFGYTF.

Ten or more counts support this clonotype. The gene calls are TRBV21-1 and TRBJ2-1; the tabulated D call, TRBD1, remains unverified against the DNA. TRBV21-1 is listed as a pseudogene. The CDR3 spans 15 residues. The chain's CDR3 is CASSKHRGLYNEQFF. The CDR3 DNA reads as TGTGCCAGCAGCAAACACAGGGGACTCTACAATGAGCAGTTCTTC.

The sample holds many counts of this clonotype. This CDR3 reads CATSDTREGGLKSDTQYF. The CDR3 DNA reads as TGTGCCACCAGTGATACCAGGGAGGGCGGACTCAAGTCAGATACGCAGTATTTT. The chain joins TRBV24-1 to TRBJ2-3, with 7 bases that match TRBD2. Germline V gene sequence: CDR1 KGHDR, CDR2 SFDVKD. The length of the CDR3 is 18 residues. Trimming cost V 3 bases and J 4 bases; bases outside gene matches: 15.

This clonotype was seen repeatedly, ten times or more. In nucleotides, the CDR3 is TGCAGTGCCACAGGGGGAAGCAATCAGCCCCAGCATTTT. Protein sequence: CSATGGSNQPQHF. V and J are TRBV20-1 and TRBJ1-5; TRBD1 matches 8 bases. The V gene's germline CDR1 is DFQATT and CDR2 SNEGSKA (reference sequence). V trimming: 6 bases; J trimming: 1 base; junction bases outside the gene matches: 2. The CDR3 totals 13 residues.

The CDR3 DNA is TGTGCCAGCAGCCCGGGACAGCCCTACGAGCAGTACTTC. It translates to CASSPGQPYEQYF. The rearrangement links TRBV12-3 or TRBV12-4 to TRBJ2-7; 7 bases are a match to TRBD1. The CDR3 length is 13 residues. V trimming: 6 bases; J trimming: 2 bases; junction bases outside the gene matches: 4.

This clonotype turned up a few times. The chain is built from TRBV7-7 and TRBJ2-5; 7 nucleotides line up with TRBD2. In germline, CDR1 is SSHAT, CDR2 FNYEAQ (reference sequence). This CDR3 comprises 12 residues. The CDR3 nucleotides read TGTGCTAGCGGGCAATCCCAAGAGACCCAGTACTTC. Its translation: CASGQSQETQYF.

The chain joins TRBV5-1 to TRBJ2-5; TRBD1 might be the D (6 bases). The V end lost 1 base, the J end lost 5 bases, and 12 bases lay between the germline ends. The CDR3 extends over 14 amino acids. From germline, CDR1 is SGHRS and CDR2 YFSETQ. CDR3 nucleotides: TGCGCCAGCAGCTTGAGGGGGAGTGAGGAGACCCAGTACTTC. It translates to CASSLRGSEETQYF.

The chain links TRBV7-9 to TRBJ2-5, with TRBD2 matching 8 bases. V lost 3 bases, J lost 1 base, and 4 bases stayed unmatched. This CDR3 spans 15 amino acids. CDR1 and CDR2 from the germline V gene are SEHNR and FQNEAQ (reference sequence). CDR3 nucleotides: TGTGCCAGCAGCTTTTTCACTAGCGGCCAAGAGACCCAGTACTTC. This encodes CASSFFTSGQETQYF.

The sample holds a few counts of this clonotype. V gene TRBV3-1 combines with J gene TRBJ1-2; D is perhaps TRBD1 (5 bases). Germline V lookup: CDR1 LGHDT, CDR2 YNNKEL (reference sequence). CDR3 size: 16 residues. V was cut by 2 bases and J by 6 bases, with 19 bases left in between. The CDR3 reads CASSQTPASWGNGYTF. CDR3 coding DNA: TGTGCCAGCAGCCAAACCCCAGCGTCATGGGGGAATGGCTACACCTTC. Based on the CDR3 plus reference TRBV3-1 and TRBJ1-2, the full variable domain is DTAVSQTPKYLVTQMGNDKSIKCEQNLGHDTMYWYKQDSKKFLKIMFSYNNKELIINETVPNRFSPKSPDKAHLNLHINSLELGDSAVYFCASSQTPASWGNGYTFGSGTRLTVV.

The chain joins TRBV3-2 to TRBJ2-1; the table's TRBD1 call for D was not verified on the DNA. TRBV3-2 is annotated as a pseudogene. The CDR3 is made up of 16 amino acids. CDR3 amino acids: CASSHDDRPFYNEQFF. Here the CDR3 DNA reads TGTGCCAGCAGCCATGACGACAGGCCGTTTTACAATGAGCAGTTCTTC.

This sequence joins TRBV28 and TRBJ1-2, with TRBD1 matching over 10 bases. CDR1 and CDR2 from the germline V gene are MDHEN and SYDVKM. J gave up 8 bases and V 6 bases, and 9 bases lay outside the gene matches. The CDR3 is 14 residues long. CDR3 amino acids: CASSDPGQGPGYTF. The CDR3 DNA sequence: TGTGCCAGCAGCGACCCGGGACAGGGGCCCGGCTACACCTTC.